This T cell receptor beta chain is drawn from a study of T-cell memory formation after mild COVID-19. Looking at the study overall: In these data, TCR clusters were largely donor specific.

General study findings and limits: Day 15 to 85 contracting clones showed balanced CD4/CD8; later expanders leaned CD4+. Contracting CD8+ clones were enriched in EMRA, CD4+ mainly in CM and EM.

Constant-segment primers served in 5'RACE that generated TCR alpha and TCR beta cDNA libraries bearing sample barcodes and UMIs. TCRdb analysed the 5' RACE reads with MiXCR anew, one entry per CDR3 protein. The table includes about 340,000 distinct CDR3 sequences, 10% to 15% detected once. Points on this clonotype: The antigen remains undetermined.

V dropped 0 bases and J dropped 1 base, with 10 bases sitting between them. This CDR3 has 15 amino acids. Germline V gene data show CDR1 as LGHNA and CDR2 as YSLEER. The sample taken for sequencing was PBMCs or a T cell subset sorted from them (not recorded which). This sequence joins TRBV4-3 and TRBJ2-7; D remains ambiguous. This receptor was obtained from a man younger than 30 who had mild COVID-19 (a few samples of this study predate the infection). Cell type and time point are not known. CDR3 loop: CASSQEARRSYEQYF. The CDR3 bases are TGCGCCAGCAGCCAAGAGGCCCGACGATCCTACGAGCAGTACTTC.